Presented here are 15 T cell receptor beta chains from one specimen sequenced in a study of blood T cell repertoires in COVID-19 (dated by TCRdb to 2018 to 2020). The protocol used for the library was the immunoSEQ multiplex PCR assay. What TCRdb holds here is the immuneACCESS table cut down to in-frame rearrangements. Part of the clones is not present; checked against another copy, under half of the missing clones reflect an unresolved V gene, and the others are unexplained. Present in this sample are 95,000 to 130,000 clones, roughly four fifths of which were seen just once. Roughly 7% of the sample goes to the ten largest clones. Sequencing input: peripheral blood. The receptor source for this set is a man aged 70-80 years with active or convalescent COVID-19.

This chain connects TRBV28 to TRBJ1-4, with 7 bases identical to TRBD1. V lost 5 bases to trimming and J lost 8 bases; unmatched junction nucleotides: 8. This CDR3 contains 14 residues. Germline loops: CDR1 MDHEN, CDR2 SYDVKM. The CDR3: CASSLTTGREKLFF. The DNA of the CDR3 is TGTGCCAGCAGTCTCACGACAGGGAGAGAAAAACTGTTTTTT.

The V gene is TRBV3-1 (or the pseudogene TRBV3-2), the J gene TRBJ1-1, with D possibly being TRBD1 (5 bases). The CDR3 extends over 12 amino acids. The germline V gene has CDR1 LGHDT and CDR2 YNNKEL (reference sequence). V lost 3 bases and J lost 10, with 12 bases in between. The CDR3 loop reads CASSQSGWGAFF. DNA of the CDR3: TGTGCCAGCAGCCAGTCAGGGTGGGGAGCTTTCTTT.

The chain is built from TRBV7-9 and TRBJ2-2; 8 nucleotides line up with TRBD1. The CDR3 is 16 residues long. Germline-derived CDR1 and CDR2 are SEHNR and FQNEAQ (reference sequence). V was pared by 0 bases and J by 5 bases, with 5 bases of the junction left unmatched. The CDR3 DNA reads TGTGCCAGCAGCTTAGCCAGACAGGGGTTAACCGGGGAGCTGTTTTTT. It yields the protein CASSLARQGLTGELFF. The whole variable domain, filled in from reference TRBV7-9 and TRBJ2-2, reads DTGVSQNPRHKITKRGQNVTFRCDPISEHNRLYWYRQTLGQGPEFLTYFQNEAQLEKSRLLSDRFSAERPKGSFSTLEIQRTEQGDSAMYLCASSLARQGLTGELFFGEGSRLTVL.

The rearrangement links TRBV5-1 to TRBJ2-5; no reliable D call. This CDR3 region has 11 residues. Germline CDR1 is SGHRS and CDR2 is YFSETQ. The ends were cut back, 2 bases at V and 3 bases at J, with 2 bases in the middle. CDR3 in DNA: TGCGCCAGCAGCTTTAAAGAGACCCAGTACTTC. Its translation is CASSFKETQYF.

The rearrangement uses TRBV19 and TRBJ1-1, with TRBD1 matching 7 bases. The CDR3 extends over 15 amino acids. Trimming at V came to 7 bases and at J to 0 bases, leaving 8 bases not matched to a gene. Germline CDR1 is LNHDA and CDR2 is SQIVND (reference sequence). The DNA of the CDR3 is TGTGCCAGTACCCGACAGGGCTCGTTGAACACTGAAGCTTTCTTT. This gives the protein CASTRQGSLNTEAFF.

The CDR3 nucleotides are TGTGCCAGCAGCTTAGACAGACGTAACTATGGCTACACCTTC. Translated, it gives CASSLDRRNYGYTF. The rearrangement joins TRBV7-2 to TRBJ1-2; D is uncertain. V gave up 1 base and J gave up 1 base, with 7 bases separating them. Germline-derived CDR1 and CDR2 are SGHTA and FQGNSA. The CDR3 consists of 14 residues.

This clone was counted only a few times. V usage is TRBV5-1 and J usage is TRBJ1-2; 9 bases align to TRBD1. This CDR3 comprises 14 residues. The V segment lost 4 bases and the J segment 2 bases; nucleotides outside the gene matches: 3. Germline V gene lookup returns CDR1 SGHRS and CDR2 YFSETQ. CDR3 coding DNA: TGCGCCAGCAGCCCCGGGACAGGGAACTATGGCTACACCTTC. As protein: CASSPGTGNYGYTF.

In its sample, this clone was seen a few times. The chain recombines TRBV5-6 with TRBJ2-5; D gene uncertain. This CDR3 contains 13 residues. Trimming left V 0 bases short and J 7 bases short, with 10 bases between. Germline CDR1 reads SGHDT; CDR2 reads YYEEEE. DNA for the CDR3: TGTGCCAGCAGCTTGGAAGGAGAAGGGACCCAGTACTTC. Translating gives CASSLEGEGTQYF.

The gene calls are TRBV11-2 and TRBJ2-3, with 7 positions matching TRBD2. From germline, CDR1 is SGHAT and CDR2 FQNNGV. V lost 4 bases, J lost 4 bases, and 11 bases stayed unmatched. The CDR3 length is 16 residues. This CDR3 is CASSYGGTRNADTQYF. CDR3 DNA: TGTGCCAGCAGCTACGGGGGGACCCGAAACGCAGATACGCAGTATTTT.

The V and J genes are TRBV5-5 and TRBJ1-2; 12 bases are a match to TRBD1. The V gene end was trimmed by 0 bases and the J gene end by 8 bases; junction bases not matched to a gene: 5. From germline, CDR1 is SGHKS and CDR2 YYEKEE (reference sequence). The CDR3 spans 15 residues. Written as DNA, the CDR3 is TGTGCCAGCAGCTTGGAGGGACAGGGGGCAGTAGGCTACACCTTC. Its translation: CASSLEGQGAVGYTF.

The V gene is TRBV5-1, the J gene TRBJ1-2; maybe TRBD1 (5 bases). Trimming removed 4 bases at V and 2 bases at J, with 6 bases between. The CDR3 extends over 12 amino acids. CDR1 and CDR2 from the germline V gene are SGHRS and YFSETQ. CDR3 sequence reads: CASSRTNYGYTF. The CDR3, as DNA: TGCGCCAGCAGCCGGACAAACTATGGCTACACCTTC.

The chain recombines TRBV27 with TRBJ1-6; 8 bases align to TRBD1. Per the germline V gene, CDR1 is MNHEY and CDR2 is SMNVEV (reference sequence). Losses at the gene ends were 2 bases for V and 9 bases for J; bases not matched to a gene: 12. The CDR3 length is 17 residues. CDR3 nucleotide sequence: TGTGCCAGCAGTTTAAGGCCGCCGACAGGGGCGGGTTCACCCCTCCACTTT. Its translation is CASSLRPPTGAGSPLHF.

The CDR3 region has the DNA TGTGCCTGGAGTGTACCCAGGGACTATGGCTACACCTTC. It codes for CAWSVPRDYGYTF. The chain recombines TRBV30 with TRBJ1-2; TRBD1 is a possible D gene (5 bases). Trimming removed 0 bases at V and 3 bases at J, with 8 bases between. This CDR3 comprises 13 residues. CDR1 and CDR2 (germline): GTSNPN, SVGIG (reference sequence). The full variable domain, with the rest looked up from reference TRBV30 and TRBJ1-2, is SQTIHQWPATLVQPVGSPLSLECTVEGTSNPNLYWYRQAAGRGLQLLFYSVGIGQISSEVPQNLSASRPQDRQFILSSKKLLLSDSGFYLCAWSVPRDYGYTFGSGTRLTVV.

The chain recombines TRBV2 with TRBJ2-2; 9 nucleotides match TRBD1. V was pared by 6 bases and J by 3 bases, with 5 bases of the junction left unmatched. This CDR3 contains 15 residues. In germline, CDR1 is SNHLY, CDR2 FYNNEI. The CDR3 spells CASRKQGADTGELFF. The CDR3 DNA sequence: TGTGCCAGCAGGAAACAGGGGGCCGACACCGGGGAGCTGTTTTTT.

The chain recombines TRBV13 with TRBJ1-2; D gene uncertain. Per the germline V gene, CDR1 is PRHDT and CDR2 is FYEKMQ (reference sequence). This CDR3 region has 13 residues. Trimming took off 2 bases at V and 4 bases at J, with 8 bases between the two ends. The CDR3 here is CASSLSRGYGYTF. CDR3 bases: TGTGCCAGCAGCTTATCTCGGGGCTATGGCTACACCTTC.